Listed here is a single T cell receptor (beta chain). This clonotype came up many times. No cognate antigen has been identified for it. Per-base qualities were not stored, and no clone one base away is much larger. Naive CD8 T cells were FACS-sorted as CD8+CD4-CCR7+CD45RA+ on a BD FACSAria II into RLT Plus buffer. To compare sensitivity, a portion of the naive CD8 T cell RNA was divided evenly between MIDCIRS and a Smart-seq2-style 5'RACE protocol. Enrichment of CD8 T cells was done with RosetteSep CD8+ T Cell Enrichment Cocktail plus Ficoll-Paque, and ACK red cell lysis came afterward. The sample originates from a study of molecular identifiers for immune sequencing clone quantification (dated by TCRdb to the late 2010s). At the level of the whole study: For a replicate experiment, the RNA from either 20,000 or 100,000 naive CD8 T cells was divided into five aliquots, and four of those aliquots went on to sequencing. CD8 T cells were used in a methods study to benchmark molecular-identifier clustering-based TCR repertoire sequencing (MIDCIRS) and TCR RNA copy counting.

Preparation of the library involved PCR. Sequencing instrument: Illumina MiSeq. Total RNA was purified with the Qiagen AllPrep DNA/RNA kit. Before any analysis, reads coming from multiple sequencing runs of the same library were combined into one pool. Turning to the authors' computational methods: Reads were retained only if an exact TCR constant sequence was present, and the retained reads were trimmed to 150 nt and grouped according to their 12-nt molecular barcodes. Reads within each barcode group were sub-clustered using a 15% Levenshtein threshold, and quality-weighted consensus sequences were constructed for each RNA molecule. Non-functional sequences were discarded, and so were lower-count sequences lying one edit away from another sequence. Based on a fit of two negative binomial distributions, barcode sub-clusters having less than 20% of the maximum read count were discarded. TCRdb itself trimmed the public reads at Q25 with fastp, ran MiXCR and retained productive beta chains. For every CDR3 protein sequence, its rows merge into one entry that carries the most common genes and DNA. TCRdb assigned the V and J calls; the authors' analysis was not used. Here the sample has about 40,000 distinct CDR3 sequences; 18% occur a single time. The top ten constitute more than 6% of the sample.

Sequences SEHNR (CDR1) and FQNEAQ (CDR2) are obtained from the germline V gene (reference sequence). Between the V and J ends, shortened by 2 bases and 3 bases respectively, the junction contains 17 bases. The CDR3, from cysteine to phenylalanine, totals 16 residues. The sequence is cut down to CDR3 DNA, 48 bases in frame from base 1. Paper-wide results and their limitations: In CMV-specific effector cells, clones with more than 20 RNA copies accounted for over 98% of molecules, whereas in naive cells such clones accounted for under 1%. About three recovered TCR RNA copies per cell were obtained by modeling, versus roughly 9.1 by digital PCR, implying a capture efficiency of about 30%. The sizes of highly expanded clones could end up underestimated when identical TCR molecules share a barcode. When barcode sub-clustering was not used, chimeric consensus sequences inflated TCR diversity, with chimeras reaching as high as 47%. Spiked-in Jurkat TCR RNA equal to a single cell's worth was reported to be detectable even within one million naive CD8 T cells.

Sequencing input: naive CD8+ T cells from blood, with Jurkat cell RNA spiked in. The sample's cell subset or site label is to be understood as: FACS-sorted CD8+CD4-CCR7+CD45RA+ naive T cells. The rearrangement combines TRBV7-9 with TRBJ2-7; possibly the D gene is TRBD2, per 7 matching bases. The TCR was taken from a human donor in good health. Some libraries in this study had Jurkat cell RNA spiked in. The bases are TGTGCCAGCAGCTTACGACGAGGGGAGGGGGTCTACGAGCAGTACTTC. Its translation reads: CASSLRRGEGVYEQYF.